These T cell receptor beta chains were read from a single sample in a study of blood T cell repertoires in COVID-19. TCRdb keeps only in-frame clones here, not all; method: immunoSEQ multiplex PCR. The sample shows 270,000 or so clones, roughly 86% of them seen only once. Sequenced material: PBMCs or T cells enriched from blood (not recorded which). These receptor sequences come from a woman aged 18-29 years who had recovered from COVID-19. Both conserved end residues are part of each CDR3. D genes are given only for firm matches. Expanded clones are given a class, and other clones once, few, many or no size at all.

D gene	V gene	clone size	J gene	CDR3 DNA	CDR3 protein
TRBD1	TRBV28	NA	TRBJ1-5	TGTGCCAGCAGCGAACGACAGGGCCTCAATCAGCCCCAGCATTTT	CASSERQGLNQPQHF
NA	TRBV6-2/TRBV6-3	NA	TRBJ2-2	TGTGCCAGCAGTTACGTCGGTAGAGACGGGGAGCTGTTTTTT	CASSYVGRDGELFF
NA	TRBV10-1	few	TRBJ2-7	TGCGCCATCATGACTCTGCGGCTGCGGGTCTACGAGCAGTACTTC	CAIMTLRLRVYEQYF
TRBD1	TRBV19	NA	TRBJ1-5	TGTGCCAGTAATGGACAGGCACTCCAGCCCCAGCATTTT	CASNGQALQPQHF
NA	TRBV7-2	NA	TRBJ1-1	TGTGCCAGCAGCTTTGATAGGACAGACCCGGAGGCTTTCTTT	CASSFDRTDPEAFF
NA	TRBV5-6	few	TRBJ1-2	TGTGCCAGCACCTTAGGAGCAGAGTTGTACGGCTACACCTTC	CASTLGAELYGYTF
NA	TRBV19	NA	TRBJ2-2	TGTGCCAGTAGTATAGGAATGGCAGGGCCTCCTAACACCGGGGAGCTGTTTTTT	CASSIGMAGPPNTGELFF
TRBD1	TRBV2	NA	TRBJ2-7	TGTGCCAGCAGGGACCCGGGACAGGGTAGTGGCTACGAGCAGTACTTC	CASRDPGQGSGYEQYF
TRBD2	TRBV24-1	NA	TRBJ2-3	TGTGCCACCGCCGGGACTAGCTTCACAGATACGCAGTATTTT	CATAGTSFTDTQYF
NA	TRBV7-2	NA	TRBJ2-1	TGTGCCAGCAGCCCTAGCGACCTCTCCTACAATGAGCAGTTCTTC	CASSPSDLSYNEQFF
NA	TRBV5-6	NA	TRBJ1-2	TGTGCCAGCAGCTCGGTGGTCGGGAATGGCTACACCTTC	CASSSVVGNGYTF
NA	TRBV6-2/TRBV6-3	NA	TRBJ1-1	TGTGCCAGCAGTTACACTAGGACTGGCACTGAAGCTTTCTTT	CASSYTRTGTEAFF
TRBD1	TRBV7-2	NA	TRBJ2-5	TGTGCCAGCAGCTTATTCGGACAGGGCCAAGAGACCCAGTACTTC	CASSLFGQGQETQYF
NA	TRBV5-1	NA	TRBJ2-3	TGCGCCAGCAGCTTGGAGGCCAGGGGTGGAGATACGCAGTATTTT	CASSLEARGGDTQYF
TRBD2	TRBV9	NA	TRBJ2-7	TGTGCCAGCAGCGTAGAAAAAAGACTAGCGGAGTCTACCTACGAGCAGTACTTC	CASSVEKRLAESTYEQYF
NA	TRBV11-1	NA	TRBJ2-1	TGTGCCAGCAGCCTAAACAGGGGACTGGACTACAATGAGCAGTTCTTC	CASSLNRGLDYNEQFF
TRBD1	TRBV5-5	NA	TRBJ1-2	TGTGCCAGCGAAGGGACAGTAAAAAGAGGTGGCTACACCTTC	CASEGTVKRGGYTF
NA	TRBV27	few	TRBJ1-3	TGTGCCAGCAGCCCCTTGCCCTCGAAAGCCTGGAACACCATATATTTT	CASSPLPSKAWNTIYF